Listed below are T cell receptor beta chains from one sample, sequenced in a study of PD-1 blockade in mismatch repair-deficient tumors. Profiling relied on immunoSEQ multiplex PCR, and the TCRdb table lists in-frame clones only, not all of them. The sample has approximately 110,000 clones; 60% to 85% are singletons. Sequencing was performed on peripheral blood, taken approximately 64 weeks after starting pembrolizumab. These receptor sequences come from an adult with mismatch repair-deficient cancer. Each CDR3 is given with its conserved first and last residue. Each record gives: J gene, V gene, CDR3 protein.

TRBJ2-5 | TRBV12-2 | CASRPPRQCLRETQYF
TRBJ2-5 | TRBV5-1 | CASSPSETQYF
TRBJ2-1 | TRBV7-2 | CASSLVGSSEQFF
TRBJ2-2 | TRBV11-2 | CASSSTTSGPATGELFF
TRBJ2-7 | TRBV7-3 | CASSPTQGGEQYF
TRBJ2-1 | TRBV19 | CASSIERYNEQFF
TRBJ2-3 | TRBV5-1 | CASSSGLAGAPDTQYF
TRBJ2-7 | TRBV7-3 | CASSQGPAGIEYF
TRBJ2-2 | TRBV11-3 | CASSLVLGVGTGELFF
TRBJ2-7 | TRBV11-2 | CASSYSGGSSYEQYF
TRBJ1-2 | TRBV6-5 | CASMTEYGYTF
TRBJ1-2 | TRBV9 | CASSPTLQGNYGYTF
TRBJ1-2 | TRBV4-1 | CASSGQGDYGYTF